This entry concerns a single T cell receptor (beta chain). As yet, its antigen is unknown. This sample is drawn from a study of CD8+CD57+ T cells in acquired aplastic anemia. Looking at the study overall: DNA from sorted CD4+ and CD8+ cells averaged roughly 3.4 ug. Regarding the study as a whole: Patient and control CD8+ Simpson's diversity was not significantly different. Patients and controls shared 25 to 35 CD8+ CDR3 sequences, highly expressed in patients.

An expansion of CD8+CD57+ cells by flow cytometry had been shown in patients chosen for sequencing. The template used for profiling TCR beta VDJ and CDR3 was genomic DNA. TCRdb passed the reads through MiXCR, listing each CDR3 protein once. The table shows around 200,000 distinct CDR3 sequences, with 40% to 55% occurring only once. Between the trimmed V and J ends, which lost 5 bases and 6 bases, there was a span of 14 bases. Germline CDR1 is DFQATT and CDR2 is SNEGSKA (reference sequence). The CDR3 loop spans 14 amino acids. V usage is TRBV20-1 and J usage is TRBJ1-6, with D possibly being TRBD1 (6 bases). This clonotype was obtained from a human donor with aplastic anemia. What was sequenced was sorted CD4+, CD8+, or CD8+CD57+ T cells (not recorded which) from PBMCs. Here the CDR3 reads CSAPRDRLNSPLHF. CDR3 in DNA: TGCAGTGCTCCGAGAGACAGGCTTAATTCACCCCTCCACTTT.